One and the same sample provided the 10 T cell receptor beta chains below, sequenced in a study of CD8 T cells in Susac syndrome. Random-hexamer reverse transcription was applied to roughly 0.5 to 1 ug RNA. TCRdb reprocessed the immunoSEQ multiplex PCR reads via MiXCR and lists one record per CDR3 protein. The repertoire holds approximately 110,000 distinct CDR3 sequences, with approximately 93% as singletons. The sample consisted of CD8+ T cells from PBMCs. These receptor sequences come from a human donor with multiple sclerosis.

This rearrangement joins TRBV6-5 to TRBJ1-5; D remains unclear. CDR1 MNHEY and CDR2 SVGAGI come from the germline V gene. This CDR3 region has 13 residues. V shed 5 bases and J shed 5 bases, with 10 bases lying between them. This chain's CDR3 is CASSAEGYQPQHF. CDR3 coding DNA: TGTGCCAGCAGTGCCGAAGGCTATCAGCCCCAGCATTTT.

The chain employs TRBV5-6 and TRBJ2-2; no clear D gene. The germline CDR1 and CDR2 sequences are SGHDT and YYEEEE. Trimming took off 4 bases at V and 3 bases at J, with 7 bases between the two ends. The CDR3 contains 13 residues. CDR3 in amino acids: CASSQAHTGELFF. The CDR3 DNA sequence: TGTGCCAGCAGCCAGGCCCACACCGGGGAGCTGTTTTTT.

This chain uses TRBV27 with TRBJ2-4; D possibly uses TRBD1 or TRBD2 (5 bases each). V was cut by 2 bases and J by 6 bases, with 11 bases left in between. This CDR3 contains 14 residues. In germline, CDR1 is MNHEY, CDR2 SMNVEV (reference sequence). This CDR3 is CASSLRGVGNIQYF. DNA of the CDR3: TGTGCCAGCAGTTTACGAGGGGTGGGAAACATTCAGTACTTC.

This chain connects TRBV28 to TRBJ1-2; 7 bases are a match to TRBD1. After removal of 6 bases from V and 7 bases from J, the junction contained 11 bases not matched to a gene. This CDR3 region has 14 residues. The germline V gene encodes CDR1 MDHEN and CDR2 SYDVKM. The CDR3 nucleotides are TGTGCCAGCAGCTTTCGAGGGGGCGAGGGTGGCTACACCTTC. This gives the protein CASSFRGGEGGYTF.

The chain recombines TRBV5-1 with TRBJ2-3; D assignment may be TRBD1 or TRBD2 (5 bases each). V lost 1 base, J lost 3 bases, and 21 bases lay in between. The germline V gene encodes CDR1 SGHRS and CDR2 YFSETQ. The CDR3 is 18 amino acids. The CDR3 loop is CASSLLYRGREVTDTQYF. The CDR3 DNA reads TGCGCCAGCAGCTTGTTATACCGGGGCAGGGAAGTAACAGATACGCAGTATTTT.

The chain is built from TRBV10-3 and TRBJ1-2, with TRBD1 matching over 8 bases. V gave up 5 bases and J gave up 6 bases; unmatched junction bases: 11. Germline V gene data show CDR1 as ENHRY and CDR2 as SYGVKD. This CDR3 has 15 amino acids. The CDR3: CAISPADREGNGYTF. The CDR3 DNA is TGTGCCATCAGTCCCGCGGACAGGGAAGGGAATGGCTACACCTTC.

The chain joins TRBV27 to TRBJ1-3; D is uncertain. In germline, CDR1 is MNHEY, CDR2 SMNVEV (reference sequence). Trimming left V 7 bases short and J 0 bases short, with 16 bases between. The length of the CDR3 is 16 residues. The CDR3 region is CASMRAEDVSGNTIYF. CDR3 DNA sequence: TGTGCCAGCATGCGCGCGGAAGACGTCTCTGGAAACACCATATATTTT.

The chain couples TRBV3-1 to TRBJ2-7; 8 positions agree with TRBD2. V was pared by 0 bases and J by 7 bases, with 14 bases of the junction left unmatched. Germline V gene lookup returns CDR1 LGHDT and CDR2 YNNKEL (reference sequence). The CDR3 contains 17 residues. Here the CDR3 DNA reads TGTGCCAGCAGCCAAGACTGGCCGCGGGGGGCCAGGGGTGAGCAGTACTTC. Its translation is CASSQDWPRGARGEQYF.

CDR3 sequence reads: CASSSAGTYEQYF. The CDR3 region has the DNA TGCGCCAGCAGCTCCGCCGGGACCTACGAGCAGTACTTC. The V and J genes are TRBV5-1 and TRBJ2-7, with D possibly TRBD2 on 5 matching bases. The CDR3 is made up of 13 amino acids. Trimming removed 3 bases from V and 2 bases from J, with 9 bases in between. The germline CDR1 and CDR2 sequences are SGHRS and YFSETQ.

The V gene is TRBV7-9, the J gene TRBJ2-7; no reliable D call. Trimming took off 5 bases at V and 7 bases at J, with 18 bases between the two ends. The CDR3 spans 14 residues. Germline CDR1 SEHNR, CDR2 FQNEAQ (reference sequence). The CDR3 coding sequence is TGTGCCAGCAGCCTCACCCCGGGCCCCGTGGAGCAGTACTTC. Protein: CASSLTPGPVEQYF. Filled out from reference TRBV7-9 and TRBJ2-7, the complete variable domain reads DTGVSQNPRHKITKRGQNVTFRCDPISEHNRLYWYRQTLGQGPEFLTYFQNEAQLEKSRLLSDRFSAERPKGSFSTLEIQRTEQGDSAMYLCASSLTPGPVEQYFGPGTRLTVT.